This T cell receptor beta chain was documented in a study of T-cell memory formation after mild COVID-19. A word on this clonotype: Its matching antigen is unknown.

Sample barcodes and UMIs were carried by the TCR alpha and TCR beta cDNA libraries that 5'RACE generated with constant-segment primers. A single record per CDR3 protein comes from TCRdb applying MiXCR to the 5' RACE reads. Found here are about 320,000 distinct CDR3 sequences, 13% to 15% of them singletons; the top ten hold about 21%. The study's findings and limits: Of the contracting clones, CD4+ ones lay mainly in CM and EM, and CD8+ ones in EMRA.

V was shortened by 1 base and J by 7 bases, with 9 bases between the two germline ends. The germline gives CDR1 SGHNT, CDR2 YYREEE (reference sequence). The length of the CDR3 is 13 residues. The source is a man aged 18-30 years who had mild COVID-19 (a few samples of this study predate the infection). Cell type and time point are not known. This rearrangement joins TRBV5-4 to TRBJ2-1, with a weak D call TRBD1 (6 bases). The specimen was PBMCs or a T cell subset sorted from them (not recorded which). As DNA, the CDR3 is TGTGCCAGCAGCTTGAGGGGGAAGAATGAGCAGTTCTTC. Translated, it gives CASSLRGKNEQFF.